These 20 T cell receptor beta chains came from one sample sequenced in a study of response to subunit inactivated influenza vaccine. TCRdb independently ran MiXCR on the RT-PCR reads; one entry per CDR3 protein. The sample has 250,000 to 350,000 distinct CDR3 sequences; 22% are singletons. Sample: PBMCs from blood, taken about 20 months after vaccination. These TCRs come from a man aged 50-75 years who received an inactivated influenza vaccine.

The V call is TRBV4-3, the J call TRBJ2-4; the D gene is possibly TRBD1 (6 bases). Germline V gene data show CDR1 as LGHNA and CDR2 as YSLEER. The CDR3 spans 15 residues. Trimming took 3 bases from V and 2 from J, leaving 11 bases between them. The CDR3 here is CASSHVQGSKNIQYF. For the CDR3, the DNA is TGCGCCAGCAGCCACGTCCAGGGGTCCAAAAACATTCAGTACTTC.

Only a few counts were recorded for this clonotype. The V call is TRBV6-2 or TRBV6-3, the J call TRBJ2-2; D is possibly TRBD2 (6 bases). Germline CDR1 reads MNHEY; CDR2 reads SVGEGT. This CDR3 contains 14 residues. Deletions cut 6 bases from V and 4 bases from J, with 12 bases between. In DNA, the CDR3 is TGTGCCAGCAGCTCCGGGACTGTCACCGGGGAGCTGTTTTTT. It specifies CASSSGTVTGELFF.

V usage is TRBV20-1 and J usage is TRBJ2-3; tentative D call: TRBD2 (6 bases). Trimming cost V 5 bases and J 1 base, with 13 bases left between them. Per germline, CDR1 DFQATT and CDR2 SNEGSKA (reference sequence). The CDR3 runs 14 residues. The CDR3 sequence is CSAPPQRGTDTQYF. In nucleotides, the CDR3 is TGCAGTGCTCCCCCACAGCGGGGCACAGATACGCAGTATTTT.

The V call is TRBV7-9, the J call TRBJ1-1, with D unresolved. From germline, CDR1 is SEHNR and CDR2 FQNEAQ (reference sequence). CDR3 length equals 15 residues. Trimming stripped 1 base from V and 2 bases from J, with 11 bases between. CDR3 region: CASSLDGLGNTEAFF. The DNA of the CDR3 is TGTGCCAGCAGCTTAGATGGTCTGGGAAACACTGAAGCTTTCTTT.

This clonotype was observed a handful of times. The rearrangement links TRBV18 to TRBJ1-1, with D uncertain. V was pared by 3 bases and J by 0 bases, with 8 bases between. Germline lookup yields CDR1 KGHSH and CDR2 LQKENI. The CDR3 sequence is 14 residues long. DNA of the CDR3: TGTGCCAGCTCACCCGCTCAGGTGAACACTGAAGCTTTCTTT. Translating gives CASSPAQVNTEAFF.

This clonotype appeared a few times. Given a much more abundant clone one base away, this may be a read error. The CDR3 bases are TGCAGTGCTTCTGACAGGTCCGGGCAGCCCCAGCAATTT. It translates to CSASDRSGQPQQF. The genes are TRBV20-1 and TRBJ1-5, with D perhaps TRBD1 (6 bases). This CDR3 has 13 amino acids. In germline, CDR1 is DFQATT, CDR2 SNEGSKA (reference sequence).

This clonotype has at least ten counts. The V call is TRBV27, the J call TRBJ1-5; 7 nucleotides line up with TRBD1. V lost 5 bases, J lost 5 bases, and 9 bases stayed unmatched. This CDR3 spans 15 amino acids. Per germline, CDR1 MNHEY and CDR2 SMNVEV (reference sequence). For the CDR3, the DNA is TGTGCCAGCAGTAGGAACGGACAGGAGTATCAGCCCCAGCATTTT. Translated, it gives CASSRNGQEYQPQHF.

This clonotype has a handful of counts. The V gene is TRBV20-1, the J gene TRBJ1-2; 9 nucleotides agree with TRBD1. Per germline, CDR1 DFQATT and CDR2 SNEGSKA (reference sequence). The V and J ends lost 3 bases and 5 bases, in that order; junction bases with no gene match: 7. The CDR3 spans 14 residues. The CDR3 reads CSASLRDRVYGYTF. The CDR3 nucleotides read TGCAGTGCTAGCCTCCGGGACAGGGTGTATGGCTACACCTTC.

The genes are TRBV14 and TRBJ2-1; TRBD1 aligns across 9 bases. There are 17 residues in the CDR3. Per the germline V gene, CDR1 is SGHDN and CDR2 is FVKESK. Trimming at V came to 0 bases and at J to 6 bases, leaving 9 bases not matched to a gene. As DNA, the CDR3 is TGTGCCAGCAGCCAAGATCTAGGGGACAGGGTTCGCAATGAGCAGTTCTTC. Amino acid sequence: CASSQDLGDRVRNEQFF.

This clonotype was found a few times. The chain joins TRBV4-1 to TRBJ1-2; the match to TRBD1 covers 9 bases. Losses at the gene ends were 2 bases for V and 8 bases for J; bases not matched to a gene: 9. The CDR3 loop spans 15 amino acids. CDR1 is MGHRA and CDR2 is YSYEKL in the germline V gene. Here the CDR3 DNA reads TGCGCCAGCAGCCAACTACCGGGACAGGGAGTAGGCTACACCTTC. It encodes CASSQLPGQGVGYTF.

This clonotype was found a few times. CDR3 nucleotide sequence: TGCAGTGCTAGAGATCGGGGTAACCCCTACGAGCAGTACTTC. It encodes CSARDRGNPYEQYF. This chain connects TRBV20-1 to TRBJ2-7; TRBD2 is a possible D gene (5 bases). V was pared by 0 bases and J by 2 bases, with 11 bases between. The germline gives CDR1 DFQATT, CDR2 SNEGSKA (reference sequence). There are 14 residues in the CDR3.

This chain joins TRBV15 and TRBJ1-5; D ambiguous. The germline gives CDR1 LNHNV, CDR2 YYDKDF (reference sequence). The CDR3 contains 13 residues. Trimming took off 5 bases at V and 1 base at J, with 6 bases between the two ends. The CDR3 sequence is CATSLGSNQPQHF. The CDR3 DNA reads TGTGCCACCAGCTTGGGGAGCAATCAGCCCCAGCATTTT.

The genes are TRBV6-2 or TRBV6-3 and TRBJ2-3, with 10 positions matching TRBD2. The CDR3 covers 17 residues. V trimming: 3 bases; J trimming: 2 bases; junction bases outside the gene matches: 8. Germline V gene lookup returns CDR1 MNHEY and CDR2 SVGEGT. Written as DNA, the CDR3 is TGTGCCAGCAGTTATGGGGGACTAGCGAAACACACAGATACGCAGTATTTT. This sequence encodes CASSYGGLAKHTDTQYF.

This clonotype has just a few counts. The chain links TRBV11-2 to TRBJ1-1; tentative D call: TRBD1 (5 bases). Germline V gene sequence: CDR1 SGHAT, CDR2 FQNNGV. The CDR3 is 12 residues long. The V gene lost 8 bases and the J gene lost 11 bases, with 18 bases spanning the gap. DNA for the CDR3: TGTGCCAGCCTTGGGGCAGGGAGCACGGCTTTCTTT. Protein: CASLGAGSTAFF.

The chain combines TRBV29-1 with TRBJ1-2; D ambiguous. The V and J ends lost 6 bases and 4 bases respectively, with 15 bases between them. CDR3 length: 13 amino acids. Germline values: CDR1 SQVTM, CDR2 ANQGSEA. CDR3 nucleotides: TGCAGCGTGGGGAAAGGACTGTCCTATGGCTACACCTTC. It specifies CSVGKGLSYGYTF.

The chain recombines TRBV12-3 or TRBV12-4 with TRBJ2-2; D is perhaps TRBD2 (6 bases). The CDR3 has 15 amino acids. The V and J ends lost 8 bases and 5 bases respectively, with 18 bases between them. In nucleotides, the CDR3 is TGTGCCAGCGTCGGAGGGTTTGGGTTAACCGGGGAGCTGTTTTTT. Amino acid sequence: CASVGGFGLTGELFF.

Turning to this clonotype: At one end, the junction sequence differs from germline, possibly due to a read error. The CDR3 nucleotides are TGTGCCAGCAGACGCGACAGGGATCTTAATGAAAAACTGTTATTT. The encoded protein is CASRRDRDLNEKLLF. This chain links TRBV28 with TRBJ1-4, with 7 bases aligning to TRBD1. The germline V gene encodes CDR1 MDHEN and CDR2 SYDVKM. CDR3 length: 15 amino acids. Looking up the rest from reference TRBV28 and TRBJ1-4 gives the full variable domain: DVKVTQSSRYLVKRTGEKVFLECVQDMDHENMFWYRQDPGLGLRLIYFSYDVKMKEKGDIPEGYSVSREKKERFSLILESASTNQTSMYLCASRRDRDLNEKLLFGSGTQLSVL.

This clonotype was counted between two and nine times. The chain combines TRBV6-5 with TRBJ2-7; perhaps TRBD1 as D (5 bases). Germline V lookup: CDR1 MNHEY, CDR2 SVGAGI. The CDR3 contains 14 residues. The ends were cut back, 2 bases at V and 5 bases at J, with 13 bases in the middle. The CDR3 DNA reads TGTGCCAGCAGTTACCAGACAGTCCTAGACGAGCAGTACTTC. It is translated as CASSYQTVLDEQYF.

V gene TRBV28 combines with J gene TRBJ2-1; D uncertain. This CDR3 comprises 15 residues. V was clipped by 3 bases and J by 2 bases, with 11 bases between them. Per the germline V gene, CDR1 is MDHEN and CDR2 is SYDVKM. CDR3 residues: CASSFGTLAYNEQFF. CDR3 nucleotide sequence: TGTGCCAGCAGTTTTGGCACCTTGGCCTACAATGAGCAGTTCTTC.

The table lists this clonotype with a few counts. The chain employs TRBV7-6 and TRBJ2-5; D possibly corresponds to TRBD2 (6 bases). Trimming took off 0 bases at V and 5 bases at J, with 13 bases between the two ends. The CDR3 contains 15 residues. Germline-derived CDR1 and CDR2 are SGHVS and FNYEAQ. The chain's CDR3 is CASSLAPGVGETQYF. DNA of the CDR3: TGTGCCAGCAGCTTAGCGCCGGGGGTGGGGGAGACCCAGTACTTC.